What follows are 16 T cell receptor beta chains derived from one specimen sequenced in a study of blood T cells in healthy people across ages. Primers used in a second PCR of roughly 6 to 11 cycles were a sample-barcoded 5' primer and a J-beta primer mix. In TCRdb, the 5' RACE reads were re-called with MiXCR into one record per CDR3 protein. The table lists more than 650,000 distinct CDR3 sequences, approximately 24% of them singletons. These sequences were also reported in another study, on T cells of mothers and their children.

Material: blood. These receptor sequences come from a boy aged 5-17 years in good health.

The sample holds a few counts of this clonotype. A much larger clone differs by one base, so this may be a read error. CDR3 region: CASSYFAGSAGANVLTF. The DNA of the CDR3 is TGTGCCAGCAGTTACTTCGCAGGGTCGGCTGGGGCCAACGTCCTGACTTTC. The chain links TRBV6-5 to TRBJ2-6; D is possibly TRBD1 (5 bases). Germline V gene data show CDR1 as MNHEY and CDR2 as SVGAGI. V lost 1 base, J lost 2 bases, and 12 bases lay in between. CDR3 length: 17 residues.

The chain combines TRBV6-1 with TRBJ1-2; D is ambiguous. The CDR3 totals 12 residues. Germline V gene sequence: CDR1 MNHNS, CDR2 SASEGT. Trimming cost V 7 bases and J 8 bases, with 14 bases left between them. CDR3 amino acids: CASKILEGGYTF. The CDR3 coding sequence is TGTGCCAGCAAGATCCTCGAAGGAGGCTACACCTTC.

This clonotype was seen more than once but under ten times. The V call is TRBV2, the J call TRBJ1-5; weak D call: TRBD1 (6 bases). Germline V gene lookup returns CDR1 SNHLY and CDR2 FYNNEI. Trimming left V 1 base short and J 4 bases short, with 11 bases between. The CDR3 runs to 15 residues. Written as DNA, the CDR3 is TGTGCCAGCAGTGAAGGGGGGCTGTCGAATCAGCCCCAGCATTTT. This sequence encodes CASSEGGLSNQPQHF.

The chain couples TRBV12-3 or TRBV12-4 to TRBJ1-1; tentatively, D is TRBD1 (6 bases). CDR3 size: 16 residues. Trimming stripped 5 bases from V and 1 base from J, with 17 bases between. The CDR3 DNA sequence: TGTGCCAGCAGTATCCCCCGAGGACAGACGAACACTGAAGCTTTCTTT. Its protein product is CASSIPRGQTNTEAFF.

This chain uses TRBV2 with TRBJ2-4; D is perhaps TRBD2 (6 bases). CDR1 and CDR2 from the germline V gene are SNHLY and FYNNEI. V was cut by 8 bases and J by 15 bases, with 20 bases left in between. This CDR3 region has 12 residues. The CDR3: CASGGRDGPGYF. The DNA for the CDR3 is TGTGCCAGCGGAGGGCGGGACGGCCCTGGGTACTTC.

This clonotype was seen a handful of times. The CDR3 nucleotides are TGTGCCAGCAGTTGGCGAGTGGGGCAAGAGACCCAGTACTTC. Amino acid sequence: CASSWRVGQETQYF. The chain uses TRBV27 and TRBJ2-5; D remains unclear. Per the germline V gene, CDR1 is MNHEY and CDR2 is SMNVEV (reference sequence). The germline V and J ends were trimmed by 4 bases and 2 bases, with 11 bases remaining between them. This CDR3 has 14 amino acids.

Regarding this clonotype: One end of the junction is discordant with germline, which a read error may explain. This chain links TRBV29-1 with TRBJ2-6, with TRBD1 as a possible D gene (5 bases). Germline CDR1 SQVTM, CDR2 ANQGSEA. This CDR3 has 13 residues. The CDR3 sequence: CSVQTSGANVPTF. DNA of the CDR3: TGCAGCGTTCAAACATCTGGGGCCAACGTCCCGACTTTC.

The CDR3 reads CASSFGNSGANVLTF. The CDR3 DNA reads as TGTGCCAGCAGTTTCGGGAACTCTGGGGCCAACGTCCTGACTTTC. The V gene is TRBV12-3 or TRBV12-4, the J gene TRBJ2-6; D perhaps matches TRBD2 (5 bases). The length of the CDR3 is 15 residues. Between the trimmed V and J ends, which lost 3 bases and 0 bases, there was a span of 6 bases.

This clonotype was seen a handful of times. This chain uses TRBV2 with TRBJ2-4, with D maybe TRBD2 (5 bases). Germline CDR1 and CDR2: SNHLY and FYNNEI. Trimming shortened V by 10 bases and J by 0 bases, and 13 bases separated the two germline ends. The CDR3 is 14 amino acids. CDR3 DNA sequence: TGTGCCATGAGGGATCCCATAGCCAAAAACATTCAGTACTTC. It is translated as CAMRDPIAKNIQYF.

The chain combines TRBV5-1 with TRBJ1-2; 9 bases are a match to TRBD1. The junction had 9 bases not matched to a gene; V was cut back by 4 bases and J by 2 bases. Germline loops: CDR1 SGHRS, CDR2 YFSETQ. The CDR3 is 16 amino acids. The CDR3 coding sequence is TGCGCCAGCAGCCTCGATGGGACAGGGCTAAACTATGGCTACACCTTC. Amino acid sequence: CASSLDGTGLNYGYTF.

At least ten counts were recorded for this clonotype. The gene calls are TRBV11-2 and TRBJ2-7; 9 positions match TRBD1. Trimming took 5 bases from V and 5 from J; bases not matched to a gene: 1. The CDR3 extends over 12 amino acids. Germline V gene sequence: CDR1 SGHAT, CDR2 FQNNGV. The CDR3 nucleotides read TGTGCCAGCAGCCGGACAGGGGACGAGCAGTACTTC. Protein: CASSRTGDEQYF.

About this clonotype: The junction departs from germline at one end; a sequencing error may be responsible. The rearrangement joins TRBV5-1 to TRBJ1-5; D ambiguous. The CDR3 has 15 amino acids. The germline CDR1 and CDR2 sequences are SGHRS and YFSETQ. CDR3 coding DNA: TGTGCCAGCAGCTTGGCTAGTGGGAGCAATCAGCCCCAGCATTTT. It is translated as CASSLASGSNQPQHF.

This clonotype was observed a handful of times. This sequence joins TRBV28 and TRBJ2-2; D gene unclear. Trimming left V 8 bases short and J 5 bases short, with 9 bases between. Germline V CDR1 and CDR2: MDHEN, SYDVKM. The CDR3 contains 12 residues. DNA for the CDR3: TGTGCCAGCCGGCTAGAGACCGGGGAGCTGTTTTTT. Residues: CASRLETGELFF.

The chain uses TRBV5-1 and TRBJ2-7; no reliable D call. The ends were cut back, 4 bases at V and 2 bases at J, with 16 bases in the middle. Germline V lookup: CDR1 SGHRS, CDR2 YFSETQ. The CDR3 is 15 amino acids. The CDR3 nucleotides read TGCGCCAGCAGCCCAGACCACCGAGGAGCCTACGAGCAGTACTTC. This codes for CASSPDHRGAYEQYF.

The chain recombines TRBV7-2 with TRBJ2-7; the D call may be TRBD1 or TRBD2 (5 bases each). The J call may be in error: the DNA end matches TRBJ2-5 better. The CDR3 is 15 amino acids. The germline V gene has CDR1 SGHTA and CDR2 FQGNSA. Written as DNA, the CDR3 is TGTGCCAGCAGCCACTCGCCGGGACGTGGGGAGACCCAGTACTTC. As protein: CASSHSPGRGETQYF.

The chain recombines TRBV7-9 with TRBJ2-1; D is perhaps TRBD1 (6 bases). V gave up 3 bases and J gave up 7 bases, with 13 bases separating them. In germline, CDR1 is SEHNR, CDR2 FQNEAQ (reference sequence). The CDR3 is made up of 14 amino acids. CDR3 DNA: TGTGCCAGCAGCTTCACCGGGACACATAATGAGCAGTTCTTC. Translated, it gives CASSFTGTHNEQFF.